This TCR beta chain emerged from a study of tissue T cells after allogeneic stem cell transplantation. V trimming: 3 bases; J trimming: 4 bases; junction bases outside the gene matches: 2. From germline, CDR1 is KGHPV and CDR2 FQNQEV (reference sequence). The CDR3 runs to 14 residues. Documented time point: mouse harvest day 7 after allogeneic transplant. Mouse grafts combined 10^7 T-cell-depleted bone marrow cells with 10^6 splenic CD5+ T cells. B6 (H2b) cells into BALB/c (H2d) mice; tissues taken at day 7 or 14. Survey-depth TCRbeta CDR3 sequencing reported V/J genes and productive frequencies. Assay used: immunoSEQ multiplex PCR; TCRdb lists only in-frame clones, some missing. The table has 2,500 to 3,000 clones, 50% to 55% seen once; the top ten hold roughly 30%. This clone was counted once. The genes are named according to mouse. The observed sequence ends 1 residue before the CDR3 terminus, with the missing tail filled in from the germline J gene.

The sequencing sample was made of spleen. The rearrangement joins TRBV26 to TRBJ2-4; 9 bases are shared with TRBD1. The receptor's source is a female BALB/c mouse given C57BL/6 T cells with graft-versus-host disease after an allogeneic hematopoietic cell transplant. This chain's CDR3 is CASSLRQGENTLYF. The DNA read from the CDR3 is TGTGCCAGCAGTCTCCGACAGGGGGAAAACACCTTGTAC.